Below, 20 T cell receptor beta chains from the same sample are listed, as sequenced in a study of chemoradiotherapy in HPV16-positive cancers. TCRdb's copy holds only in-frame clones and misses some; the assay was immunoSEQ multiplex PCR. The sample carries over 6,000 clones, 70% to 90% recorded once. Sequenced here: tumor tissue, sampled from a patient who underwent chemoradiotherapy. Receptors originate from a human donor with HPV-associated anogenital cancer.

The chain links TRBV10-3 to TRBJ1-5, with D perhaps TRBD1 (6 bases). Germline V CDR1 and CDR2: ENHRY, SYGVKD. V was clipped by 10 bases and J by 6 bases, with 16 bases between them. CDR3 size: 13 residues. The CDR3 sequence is CATVPTQGQPQHF. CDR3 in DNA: TGTGCCACCGTCCCCACACAGGGTCAGCCCCAGCATTTT.

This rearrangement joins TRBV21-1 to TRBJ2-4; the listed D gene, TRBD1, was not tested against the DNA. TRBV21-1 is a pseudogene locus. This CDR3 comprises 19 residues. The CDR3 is CASSAMGSPGAVAKNIQYF. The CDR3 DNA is TGTGCCAGCAGCGCAATGGGTTCCCCTGGGGCGGTAGCCAAAAACATTCAGTACTTC.

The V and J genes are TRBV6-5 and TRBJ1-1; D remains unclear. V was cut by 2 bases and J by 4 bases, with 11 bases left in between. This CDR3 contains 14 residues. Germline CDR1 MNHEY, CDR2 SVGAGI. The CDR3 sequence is CASSYAVGSTEAFF. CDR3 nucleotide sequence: TGTGCCAGCAGTTACGCAGTTGGGAGCACTGAAGCTTTCTTT.

CDR3 in amino acids: CASSGTSGLGYGYTF. CDR3 sequence (DNA): TGTGCCAGCAGTGGCACTTCCGGCCTGGGCTATGGCTACACCTTC. This chain connects TRBV27 to TRBJ1-2; D unclear. Germline CDR1 MNHEY, CDR2 SMNVEV (reference sequence). Between the trimmed V and J ends, which lost 5 bases and 4 bases, there was a span of 17 bases. The CDR3 has 15 residues.

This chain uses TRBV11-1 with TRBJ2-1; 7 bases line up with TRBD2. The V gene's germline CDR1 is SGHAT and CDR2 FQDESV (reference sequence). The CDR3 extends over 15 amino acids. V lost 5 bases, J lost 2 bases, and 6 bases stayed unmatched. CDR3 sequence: CASSPSSGPYNEQFF. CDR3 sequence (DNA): TGTGCCAGCAGCCCATCTAGCGGCCCCTACAATGAGCAGTTCTTC.

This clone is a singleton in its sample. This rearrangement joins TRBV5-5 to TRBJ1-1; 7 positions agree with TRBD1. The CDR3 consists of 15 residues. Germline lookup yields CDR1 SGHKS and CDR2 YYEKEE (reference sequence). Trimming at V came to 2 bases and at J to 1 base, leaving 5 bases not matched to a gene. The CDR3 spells CASSFAGGANTEAFF. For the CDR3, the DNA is TGTGCCAGCAGCTTTGCAGGGGGGGCGAACACTGAAGCTTTCTTT.

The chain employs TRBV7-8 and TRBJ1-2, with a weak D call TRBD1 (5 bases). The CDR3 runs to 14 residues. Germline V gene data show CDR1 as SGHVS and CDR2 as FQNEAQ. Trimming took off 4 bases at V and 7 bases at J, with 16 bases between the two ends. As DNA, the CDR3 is TGTGCCAGCAGCTCCGAACTGGGGGGGGGTGGCTACACCTTC. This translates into CASSSELGGGGYTF. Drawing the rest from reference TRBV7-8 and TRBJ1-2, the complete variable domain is GAGVSQSPRYKVAKRGQDVALRCDPISGHVSLFWYQQALGQGPEFLTYFQNEAQLDKSGLPSDRFFAERPEGSVSTLKIQRTQQEDSAVYLCASSSELGGGGYTFGSGTRLTVV.

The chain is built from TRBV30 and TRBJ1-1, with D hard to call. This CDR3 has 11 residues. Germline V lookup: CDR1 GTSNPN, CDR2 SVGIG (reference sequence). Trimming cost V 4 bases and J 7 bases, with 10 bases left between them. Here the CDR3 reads CAWMASSEAFF. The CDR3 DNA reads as TGTGCCTGGATGGCTAGCAGTGAAGCTTTCTTT.

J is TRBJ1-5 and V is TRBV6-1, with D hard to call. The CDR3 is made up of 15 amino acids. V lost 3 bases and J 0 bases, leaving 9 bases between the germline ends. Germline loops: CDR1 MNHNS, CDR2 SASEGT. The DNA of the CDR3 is TGTGCCAGCAGTGAGGCCGGGCATAGCAATCAGCCCCAGCATTTT. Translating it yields CASSEAGHSNQPQHF.

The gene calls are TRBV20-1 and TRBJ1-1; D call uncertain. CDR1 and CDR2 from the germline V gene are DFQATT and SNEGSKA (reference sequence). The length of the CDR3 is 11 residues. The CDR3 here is CSATPDTEAFF. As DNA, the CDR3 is TGCAGCGCAACTCCGGACACTGAAGCTTTCTTT.

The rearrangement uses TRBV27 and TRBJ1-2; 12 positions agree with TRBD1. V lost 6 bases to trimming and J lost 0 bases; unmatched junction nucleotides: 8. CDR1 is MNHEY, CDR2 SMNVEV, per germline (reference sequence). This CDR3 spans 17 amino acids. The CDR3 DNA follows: TGTGCCAGCAGGGGATTGGGACAGGGGGCTACTAACTATGGCTACACCTTC. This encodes CASRGLGQGATNYGYTF.

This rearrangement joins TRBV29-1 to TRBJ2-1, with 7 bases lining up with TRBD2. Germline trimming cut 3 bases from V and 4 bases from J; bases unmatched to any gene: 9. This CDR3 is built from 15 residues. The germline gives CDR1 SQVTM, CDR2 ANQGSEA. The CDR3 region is CSVESGAGRYNEQFF. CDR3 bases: TGCAGCGTTGAGAGCGGGGCAGGGAGATACAATGAGCAGTTCTTC.

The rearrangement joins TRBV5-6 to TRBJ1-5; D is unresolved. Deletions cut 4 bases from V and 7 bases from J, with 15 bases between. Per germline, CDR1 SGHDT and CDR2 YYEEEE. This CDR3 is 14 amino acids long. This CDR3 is CASSQGPGEQPQHF. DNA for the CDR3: TGTGCCAGCAGCCAAGGGCCCGGGGAGCAGCCCCAGCATTTT.

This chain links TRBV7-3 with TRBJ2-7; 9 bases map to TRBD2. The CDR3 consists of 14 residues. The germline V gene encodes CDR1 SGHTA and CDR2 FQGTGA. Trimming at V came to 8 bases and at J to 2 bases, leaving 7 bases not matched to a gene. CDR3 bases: TGTGCCAGCCAACGACTAGCGGTCACCTACGAGCAGTACTTC. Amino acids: CASQRLAVTYEQYF.

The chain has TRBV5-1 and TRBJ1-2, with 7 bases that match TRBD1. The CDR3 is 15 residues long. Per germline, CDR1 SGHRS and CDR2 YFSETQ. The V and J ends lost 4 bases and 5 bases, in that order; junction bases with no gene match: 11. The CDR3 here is CASSPGTAMNYGYTF. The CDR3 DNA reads TGCGCCAGCAGCCCCGGGACAGCGATGAATTATGGCTACACCTTC. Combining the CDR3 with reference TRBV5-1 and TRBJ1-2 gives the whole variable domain KAGVTQTPRYLIKTRGQQVTLSCSPISGHRSVSWYQQTPGQGLQFLFEYFSETQRNKGNFPGRFSGRQFSNSRSEMNVSTLELGDSALYLCASSPGTAMNYGYTFGSGTRLTVV.

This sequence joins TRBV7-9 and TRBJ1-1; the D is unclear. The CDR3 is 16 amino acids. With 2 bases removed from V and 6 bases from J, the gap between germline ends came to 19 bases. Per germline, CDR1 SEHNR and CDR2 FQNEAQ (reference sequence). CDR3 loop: CASSLKPPPTFAEAFF. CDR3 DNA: TGTGCCAGCAGCTTAAAGCCCCCCCCCACTTTCGCTGAAGCTTTCTTT. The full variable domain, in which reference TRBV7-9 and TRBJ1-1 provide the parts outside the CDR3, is DTGVSQNPRHKITKRGQNVTFRCDPISEHNRLYWYRQTLGQGPEFLTYFQNEAQLEKSRLLSDRFSAERPKGSFSTLEIQRTEQGDSAMYLCASSLKPPPTFAEAFFGQGTRLTVV.

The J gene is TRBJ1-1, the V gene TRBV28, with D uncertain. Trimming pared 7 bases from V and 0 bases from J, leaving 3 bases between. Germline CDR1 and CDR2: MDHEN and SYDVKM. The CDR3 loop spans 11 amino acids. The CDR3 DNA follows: TGTGCCAGCATCTTGAACACTGAAGCTTTCTTT. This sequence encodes CASILNTEAFF.

This chain's CDR3 is CAISESGTSGAYNEQFF. The DNA of the CDR3 is TGTGCCATCAGTGAGTCGGGGACTAGCGGGGCCTACAATGAGCAGTTCTTC. The gene calls are TRBV10-3 and TRBJ2-1; 13 bases line up with TRBD2. Germline V CDR1 and CDR2: ENHRY, SYGVKD. Trimming took 0 bases from V and 2 from J; bases not matched to a gene: 1. The length of the CDR3 is 17 residues.

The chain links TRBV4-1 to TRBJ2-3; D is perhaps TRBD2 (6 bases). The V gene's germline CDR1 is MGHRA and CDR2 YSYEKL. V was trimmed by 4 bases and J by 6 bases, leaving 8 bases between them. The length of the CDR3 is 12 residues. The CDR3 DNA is TGCGCCAGCAGCCGCCGGGGGGATACGCAGTATTTT. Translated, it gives CASSRRGDTQYF.

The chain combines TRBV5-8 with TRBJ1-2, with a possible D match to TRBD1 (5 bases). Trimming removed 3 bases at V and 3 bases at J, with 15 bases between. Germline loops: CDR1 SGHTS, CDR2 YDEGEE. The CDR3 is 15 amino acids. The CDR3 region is CASSWRDHAYYGYTF. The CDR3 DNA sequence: TGTGCCAGCAGCTGGCGGGACCACGCGTACTATGGCTACACCTTC.